Following are 13 T cell receptor beta chains from one sample sequenced in a study of early T cells in non-severe SARS-CoV-2 infection. TCRdb reprocessed the 5' RACE reads with MiXCR, giving one entry per CDR3 protein. The sample lists more than 60,000 distinct CDR3 sequences, over 4.5% occurring once. Sequenced: whole blood. The receptors come from an adult who was a healthcare worker with PCR-confirmed SARS-CoV-2 infection or an uninfected control (not recorded which).

This clonotype was found a few times. The V gene is TRBV30, the J gene TRBJ2-2, with TRBD1 matching 7 bases. J lost 7 bases, V lost 2 bases, and 10 bases had no gene match. The CDR3 is made up of 15 amino acids. CDR1 and CDR2 from the germline V gene are GTSNPN and SVGIG (reference sequence). In DNA form, the CDR3 reads TGTGCCTGGAGTAACGGGCTAGGGGGCAGCGGGGAGCTGTTTTTT. As protein: CAWSNGLGGSGELFF.

This clonotype was recorded at least ten times. The chain is built from TRBV20-1 and TRBJ1-1, with a weak D call TRBD1 (6 bases). The CDR3 is 15 amino acids. Germline-derived CDR1 and CDR2 are DFQATT and SNEGSKA (reference sequence). V was shortened by 4 bases and J by 7 bases, with 22 bases between the two germline ends. This CDR3 is CSAKTRQALLREAFF. The CDR3 DNA is TGCAGTGCTAAGACTCGACAGGCCCTTCTCCGTGAAGCTTTCTTT.

The chain carries TRBV6-5 and TRBJ2-7; D remains ambiguous. With 7 bases removed from V and 1 base from J, the gap between germline ends came to 14 bases. Germline lookup yields CDR1 MNHEY and CDR2 SVGAGI. CDR3 length: 14 residues. This CDR3 reads CASTRGVGSYEQYF. CDR3 DNA sequence: TGTGCCAGCACACGCGGCGTCGGGTCCTACGAGCAGTACTTC.

There are many counts of this clonotype. This chain links TRBV27 with TRBJ2-7; a possible D gene is TRBD2 (5 bases). There are 13 residues in the CDR3. V was clipped by 6 bases and J by 5 bases, with 14 bases between them. The V gene's germline CDR1 is MNHEY and CDR2 SMNVEV (reference sequence). As DNA, the CDR3 is TGTGCCAGCAGCCCGTCATTCGGGAACGAGCAGTACTTC. Its translation: CASSPSFGNEQYF.

This clonotype has ten or more counts. V usage is TRBV19 and J usage is TRBJ2-3; the match to TRBD2 covers 12 bases. Germline CDR1 and CDR2: LNHDA and SQIVND (reference sequence). The CDR3 spans 13 residues. Germline trimming cut 9 bases from V and 9 bases from J; bases unmatched to any gene: 7. The CDR3 spells CASQTSGSSTQYF. In nucleotides, the CDR3 is TGTGCCAGCCAGACTAGCGGGAGTTCAACGCAGTATTTT.

In its sample, this clonotype was seen many times. The rearrangement joins TRBV4-1 to TRBJ2-7, with D possibly matching TRBD2 (6 bases). The germline CDR1 and CDR2 sequences are MGHRA and YSYEKL. V was cut by 3 bases and J by 3 bases, with 6 bases left in between. CDR3 size: 12 residues. The CDR3 DNA reads as TGCGCCAGCAGCCAGGAGGGCTACGAGCAGTACTTC. Protein product: CASSQEGYEQYF.

This clonotype occurred many times. The rearrangement joins TRBV5-1 to TRBJ1-1; D is uncertain. The CDR3 loop spans 14 amino acids. V was cut by 0 bases and J by 8 bases, with 14 bases left in between. Per the germline V gene, CDR1 is SGHRS and CDR2 is YFSETQ. CDR3: CASSLARRSPEAFF. As DNA, the CDR3 is TGCGCCAGCAGCTTGGCGAGGCGGTCTCCGGAAGCTTTCTTT.

This clonotype was detected many times. The chain links TRBV4-3 to TRBJ2-3; D is perhaps TRBD1 or TRBD2 (5 bases each). Trimming pared 0 bases from V and 3 bases from J, leaving 7 bases between. Per the germline V gene, CDR1 is LGHNA and CDR2 is YSLEER. The CDR3 loop spans 14 amino acids. CDR3 sequence reads: CASSQEWGTDTQYF. CDR3 in DNA: TGCGCCAGCAGCCAAGAATGGGGGACAGATACGCAGTATTTT.

This clonotype has ten or more counts. The CDR3 nucleotides read TGTGCCACCAGTGACGTACAGGGCGCTTATGGCTACACCTTC. Translated: CATSDVQGAYGYTF. V gene TRBV24-1 combines with J gene TRBJ1-2, with D perhaps TRBD1 (6 bases). From germline, CDR1 is KGHDR and CDR2 SFDVKD. Trimming pared 4 bases from V and 5 bases from J, leaving 13 bases between. This CDR3 spans 14 amino acids.

The gene calls are TRBV20-1 and TRBJ2-7, with D uncertain. The V gene's germline CDR1 is DFQATT and CDR2 SNEGSKA (reference sequence). Trimming shortened V by 2 bases and J by 6 bases, and 11 bases separated the two germline ends. This CDR3 has 12 amino acids. CDR3 nucleotide sequence: TGCAGTGCTAGATTGCCAGGCGGCGAGCAGTACTTC. Protein product: CSARLPGGEQYF.

This clonotype was seen at least ten times. The V gene is TRBV4-1, the J gene TRBJ2-1; TRBD2 matches at 12 bases. This CDR3 is 14 amino acids long. From germline, CDR1 is MGHRA and CDR2 YSYEKL. With 6 bases clipped from V and 8 bases from J, the junction kept 5 bases outside the gene matches. For the CDR3, the DNA is TGCGCCAGCAGGAGACTAGCGGGAGTCTATGAGCAGTTCTTC. Protein sequence: CASRRLAGVYEQFF.

This clonotype was seen more than once but under ten times. The chain couples TRBV7-2 to TRBJ2-4, with 9 bases that match TRBD2. V lost 3 bases, J lost 3 bases, and 0 bases stayed unmatched. The CDR3 contains 14 residues. Germline lookup yields CDR1 SGHTA and CDR2 FQGNSA. The CDR3 is CASSFSGGKNIQYF. CDR3 coding DNA: TGTGCCAGCAGCTTTAGCGGGGGCAAAAACATTCAGTACTTC.

This clonotype was detected many times. The chain is built from TRBV24-1 and TRBJ2-2; D unclear. CDR3 size: 13 residues. Germline-derived CDR1 and CDR2 are KGHDR and SFDVKD. V was cut by 7 bases and J by 4 bases, with 9 bases left in between. The CDR3 sequence is CATSVGATGELFF. The CDR3 coding sequence is TGTGCCACCAGCGTGGGCGCCACCGGGGAGCTGTTTTTT.